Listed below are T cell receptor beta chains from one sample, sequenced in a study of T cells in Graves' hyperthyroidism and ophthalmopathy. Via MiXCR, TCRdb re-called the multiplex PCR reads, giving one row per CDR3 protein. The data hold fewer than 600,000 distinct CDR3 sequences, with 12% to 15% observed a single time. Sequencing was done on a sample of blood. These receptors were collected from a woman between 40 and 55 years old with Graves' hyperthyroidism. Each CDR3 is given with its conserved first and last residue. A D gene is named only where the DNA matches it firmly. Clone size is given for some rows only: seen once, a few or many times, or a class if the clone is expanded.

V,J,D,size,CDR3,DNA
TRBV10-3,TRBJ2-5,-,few,CAISESNSLQETQYF,TGTGCCATCAGTGAGTCGAACAGCCTCCAAGAGACCCAGTACTTC
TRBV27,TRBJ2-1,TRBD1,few,CASSLSRTGRFEQFF,TGTGCCAGCAGTTTATCGCGGACAGGGAGGTTTGAGCAGTTCTTC
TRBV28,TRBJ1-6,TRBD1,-,CASAPHLGDRGRANSPLHF,TGTGCCTCAGCACCTCATCTCGGGGACAGGGGGCGGGCTAATTCACCCCTCCACTTT
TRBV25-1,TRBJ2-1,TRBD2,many,CASSYPSGTNSYNEQFF,TGTGCCAGCAGCTACCCCTCCGGGACTAATTCGTACAATGAGCAGTTCTTC
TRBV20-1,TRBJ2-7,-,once,CSANSFQGIPYEQYF,TGCAGTGCTAACTCCTTCCAGGGAATCCCCTACGAGCAGTACTTC
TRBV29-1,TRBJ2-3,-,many,CSAGQTTDTQYF,TGCAGCGCCGGACAGACCACAGATACGCAGTATTTT
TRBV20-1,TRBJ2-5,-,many,CSARAGSETQYF,TGCAGTGCTAGGGCAGGATCCGAGACCCAGTACTTC
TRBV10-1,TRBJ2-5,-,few,CASKQGEETQYF,TGCGCCAGTAAACAGGGAGAAGAGACCCAGTACTTC
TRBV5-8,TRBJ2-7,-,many,CASSLRITYEQYF,TGTGCCAGCAGCTTGCGAATTACCTACGAGCAGTACTTC
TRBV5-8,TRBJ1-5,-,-,CASKRVMGNQPQHF,TGTGCCAGCAAAAGGGTGATGGGCAATCAGCCCCAGCATTTT
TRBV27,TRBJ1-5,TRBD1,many,CASREQGAINNQPQHF,TGTGCCAGCAGAGAACAGGGGGCGATAAACAATCAGCCCCAGCATTTT
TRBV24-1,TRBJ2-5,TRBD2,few,CATSAGGRETQYF,TGTGCCACCAGTGCCGGCGGGAGAGAGACCCAGTACTTC
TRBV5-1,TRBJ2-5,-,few,CASSPGSGGGQETQYF,TGCGCCAGCAGCCCCGGAAGTGGGGGAGGCCAAGAGACCCAGTACTTC
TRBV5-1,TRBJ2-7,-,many,CASSIRDSGSEQYF,TGCGCCAGCAGCATCCGGGACTCTGGTAGCGAGCAGTACTTC
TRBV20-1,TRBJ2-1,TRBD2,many,CSATRPGTSGSGEQFF,TGCAGTGCTACTCGCCCGGGGACTAGCGGGTCGGGTGAGCAGTTCTTC
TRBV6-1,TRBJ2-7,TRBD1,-,CACLRDRNYGQYF,TGTGCCTGCCTCCGGGACAGAAACTACGGGCAGTACTTC
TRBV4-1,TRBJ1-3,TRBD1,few,CASSPRQGRQGSGNTIYF,TGCGCCAGCAGCCCTAGACAGGGGCGGCAGGGTTCTGGAAACACCATATATTTT
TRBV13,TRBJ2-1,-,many,CASSFNGDLYNEQFF,TGTGCCAGCAGCTTCAACGGGGATCTATACAATGAGCAGTTCTTC
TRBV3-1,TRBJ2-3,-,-,CASSHHTLRGTDTQYF,TGTGCCAGCAGCCATCACACGTTGCGGGGCACAGATACGCAGTATTTT
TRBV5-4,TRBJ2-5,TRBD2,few,CASSSPSGKQETQYF,TGTGCCAGCAGCAGCCCAAGCGGGAAACAAGAGACCCAGTACTTC
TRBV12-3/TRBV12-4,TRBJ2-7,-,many,CASSLGVPYEQYF,TGTGCCAGCAGTTTAGGGGTTCCCTACGAGCAGTACTTC
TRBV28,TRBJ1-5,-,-,CASSLGQGVNQPQHF,TGTGCCAGCAGTTTAGGGCAGGGTGTTAATCAGCCCCAGCATTTT
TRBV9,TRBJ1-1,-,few,CASSVVGDTEAFF,TGTGCCAGCAGCGTAGTAGGGGACACTGAAGCTTTCTTT
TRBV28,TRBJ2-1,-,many,CASSIGIEQFF,TGTGCCAGCAGCATAGGGATTGAGCAGTTCTTC
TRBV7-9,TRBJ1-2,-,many,CASSFSTREDYGYTF,TGTGCCAGCAGCTTCTCGACCAGGGAAGACTATGGCTACACCTTC
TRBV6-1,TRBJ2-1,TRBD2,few,CASTGTSGSDEQFF,TGTGCCAGCACCGGGACTAGCGGGAGCGATGAGCAGTTCTTC
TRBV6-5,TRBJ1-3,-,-,CASSYGLGTSGNTIYF,TGTGCCAGCAGTTACGGCCTGGGGACCTCTGGAAACACCATATATTTT
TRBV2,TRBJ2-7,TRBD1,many,CASSAYRGDPYEQYF,TGTGCCAGCAGCGCCTACAGGGGGGACCCCTACGAGCAGTACTTC
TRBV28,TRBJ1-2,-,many,CASRTAFTGLNYGYTF,TGTGCCAGCAGAACCGCGTTCACAGGGCTCAACTATGGCTACACCTTC
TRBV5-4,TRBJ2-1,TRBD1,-,CASSRTGNSYNEQFF,TGTGCCAGCAGTAGGACAGGGAATTCCTACAATGAGCAGTTCTTC
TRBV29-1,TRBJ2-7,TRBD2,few,CSALTSGRSEQYF,TGCAGCGCCCTGACTAGCGGGAGATCAGAGCAGTACTTC
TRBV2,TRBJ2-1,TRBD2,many,CASSEAENLAGVRNEQFF,TGTGCCAGCAGTGAAGCAGAAAATCTAGCGGGAGTCCGCAATGAGCAGTTCTTC
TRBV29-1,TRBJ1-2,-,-,CSAGEGGPPYGYTF,TGCAGCGCCGGAGAGGGGGGGCCCCCCTATGGCTACACCTTC
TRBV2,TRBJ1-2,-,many,CASSPTVYGYTF,TGTGCCAGCAGTCCGACTGTCTATGGCTACACCTTC
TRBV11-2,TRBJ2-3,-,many,CASSSTLDRVRTDTQYF,TGTGCCAGCAGCTCGACCCTGGACAGAGTTAGAACAGATACGCAGTATTTT
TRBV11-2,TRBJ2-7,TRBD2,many,CASSLAAGVIVGEQYF,TGTGCCAGCAGCTTAGCTGCGGGAGTGATTGTCGGCGAGCAGTACTTC
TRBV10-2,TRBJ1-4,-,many,CASGSFRTDEKLFF,TGCGCCAGCGGCTCCTTCAGGACAGACGAAAAACTGTTTTTT
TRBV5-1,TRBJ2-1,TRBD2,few,CASSRGGAQYNEQFF,TGCGCCAGCAGCCGGGGAGGGGCGCAATACAATGAGCAGTTCTTC
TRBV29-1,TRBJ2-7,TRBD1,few,CSVDTGTGTYEQYF,TGCAGCGTGGACACCGGGACAGGGACCTACGAGCAGTACTTC
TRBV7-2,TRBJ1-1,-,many,CASRPRGAGLNTEAFF,TGTGCCAGCAGACCCCGAGGTGCAGGGTTAAACACTGAAGCTTTCTTT
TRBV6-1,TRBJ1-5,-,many,CASSNRALYSNQPQHF,TGTGCCAGCAGTAATCGGGCCCTATATAGCAATCAGCCCCAGCATTTT
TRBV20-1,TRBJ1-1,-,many,CSARKGVWVEAEAFF,TGCAGTGCTAGAAAAGGGGTCTGGGTTGAGGCTGAAGCTTTCTTT
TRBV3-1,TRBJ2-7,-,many,CASSQNPFGGSSYEQYF,TGTGCCAGCAGCCAAAACCCCTTTGGCGGTAGCTCCTACGAGCAGTACTTC
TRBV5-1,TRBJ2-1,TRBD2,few,CASSLTGLAGLSENEQFF,TGCGCCAGCAGCTTGACGGGACTAGCGGGATTGTCAGAAAATGAGCAGTTCTTC
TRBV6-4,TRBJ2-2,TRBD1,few,CASSETDRGPGELFF,TGTGCCAGCAGTGAGACGGACAGGGGTCCTGGGGAGCTGTTTTTT
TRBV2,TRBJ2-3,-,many,CASSELGSADTQYF,TGTGCCAGCAGTGAACTGGGGAGCGCAGATACGCAGTATTTT
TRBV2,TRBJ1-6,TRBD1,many,CASRGSTGTGPSPLHF,TGTGCCAGCAGGGGCTCGACCGGGACAGGCCCTTCACCCCTCCACTTT
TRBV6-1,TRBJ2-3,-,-,CASSLVADLTDTQYF,TGTGCCAGCAGCCTGGTAGCGGATCTCACAGATACGCAGTATTTT
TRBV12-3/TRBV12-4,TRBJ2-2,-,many,CATMGGPGELFF,TGTGCCACCATGGGGGGACCCGGGGAGCTGTTTTTT
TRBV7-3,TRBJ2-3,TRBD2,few,CASSHGSGIGEDTQYF,TGTGCCAGCAGCCACGGGAGCGGGATTGGGGAAGATACGCAGTATTTT
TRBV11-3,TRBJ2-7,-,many,CASSLDPPTDEQYF,TGTGCCAGCAGCTTAGACCCCCCCACAGACGAGCAGTACTTC
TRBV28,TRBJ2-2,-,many,CASKTGTYTGELFF,TGTGCCAGCAAAACAGGGACGTACACCGGGGAGCTGTTTTTT
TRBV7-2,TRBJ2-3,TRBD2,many,CASSLSILTSGSSTDTQYF,TGTGCCAGCAGCTTATCGATTCTTACTAGCGGGAGTTCCACAGATACGCAGTATTTT
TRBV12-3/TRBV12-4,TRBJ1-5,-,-,CASSPTHLGSQPQHF,TGTGCCAGCAGCCCTACTCATCTGGGGTCTCAGCCCCAGCATTTT
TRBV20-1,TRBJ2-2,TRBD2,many,CSAPSGRLAGELFF,TGCAGTGCTCCTAGCGGGAGGCTGGCCGGGGAGCTGTTTTTT
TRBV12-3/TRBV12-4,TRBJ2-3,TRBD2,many,CASSPSGTPDTQYF,TGTGCCAGCAGTCCTAGCGGGACGCCAGATACGCAGTATTTT
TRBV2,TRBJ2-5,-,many,CASSEGTFQETQYF,TGTGCCAGCAGTGAAGGAACATTCCAAGAGACCCAGTACTTC